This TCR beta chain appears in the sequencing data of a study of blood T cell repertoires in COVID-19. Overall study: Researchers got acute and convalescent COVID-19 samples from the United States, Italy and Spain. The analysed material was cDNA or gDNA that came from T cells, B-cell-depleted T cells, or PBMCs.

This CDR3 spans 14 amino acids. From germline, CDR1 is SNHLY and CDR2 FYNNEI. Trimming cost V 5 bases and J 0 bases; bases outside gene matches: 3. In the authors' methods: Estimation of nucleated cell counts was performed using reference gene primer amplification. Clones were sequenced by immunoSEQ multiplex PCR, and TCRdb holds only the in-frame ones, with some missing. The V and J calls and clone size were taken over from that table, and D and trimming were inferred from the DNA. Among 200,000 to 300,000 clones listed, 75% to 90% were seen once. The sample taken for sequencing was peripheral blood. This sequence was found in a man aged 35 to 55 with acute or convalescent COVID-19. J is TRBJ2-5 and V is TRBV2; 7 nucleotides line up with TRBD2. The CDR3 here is CASSWSGNQETQYF. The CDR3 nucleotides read TGTGCCAGCAGTTGGAGCGGGAACCAAGAGACCCAGTACTTC.